This T cell receptor beta chain derives from a study of regulatory T cells in long-lasting Graves disease. This CDR3 comprises 13 residues. V lost 3 bases, J lost 9 bases, and 12 bases lay in between. This clonotype occurred many times. The TCR beta library used iRepertoire HTBI primers with Arm-PCR amplification of CDR3. TCRdb ran MiXCR on the multiplex PCR reads and lists one entry per CDR3 protein. The sample has a few hundred thousand distinct CDR3 sequences, approximately 12% seen once. Time point here: newly diagnosed GD, antithyroid drugs for less than 3 months. Isolated PBMC RNA provided the starting material for the TCR library. This sample was also put to use in a study of T cells in Graves' hyperthyroidism and ophthalmopathy. From that second work: Hyperthyroidism of Graves' type that showed no ophthalmopathy progression within 18 months was stable. Diagnosis of hyperthyroidism was new in patients aged 18 to 65, and its duration was under 2 months. TCR CDR3 regions were first amplified by RT-PCR with HTBI primers.

The sequenced sample was peripheral blood mononuclear cells (PBMCs), obtained at new diagnosis, from a patient treated with antithyroid drugs. The sequence came from a woman under 30 with Graves disease. This chain joins TRBV12-3 or TRBV12-4 and TRBJ1-5; weak D call: TRBD1 (5 bases). Here the CDR3 reads CASSFGGTRPQHF. In DNA, the CDR3 is TGTGCCAGCAGTTTCGGGGGAACGAGGCCCCAGCATTTT.